These T cell receptor beta chains were read from a single sample in a study of T cells expressing NK-cell markers. Using the 5' RACE reads, TCRdb records one entry per CDR3 protein without DNA. This table lists 500,000 to 700,000 distinct CDR3 sequences. The sequenced sample consisted of blood T cells: a sorted CD56 or NKG2C T cell subset, CD4+ or CD8+ T cells, or bulk PBMC T cells (not recorded which). The origin of the receptors is a man aged 18 to 29 in good health. CDR3s include the opening cysteine and the closing phenylalanine or tryptophan.

cdr3_aa: CATSSAQGVADTQYF; cdr3_length: 15; v_call: TRBV15; j_call: TRBJ2-3
cdr3_aa: CASSLDALAGEQFF; cdr3_length: 14; v_call: TRBV7-9; j_call: TRBJ2-1
cdr3_aa: CASSLGGWSGANVLTF; cdr3_length: 16; v_call: TRBV5-4; j_call: TRBJ2-6
cdr3_aa: CASSPTHYTGELFF; cdr3_length: 14; v_call: TRBV28; j_call: TRBJ2-2
cdr3_aa: CASSTQGFEAFF; cdr3_length: 12; v_call: TRBV7-9; j_call: TRBJ1-1
cdr3_aa: CASSLDPQGLALAKNIQYF; cdr3_length: 19; v_call: TRBV11-3; j_call: TRBJ2-4
cdr3_aa: CASGQNYYEQYF; cdr3_length: 12; v_call: TRBV6-5; j_call: TRBJ2-7
cdr3_aa: CATSDDETGTGVVKQYF; cdr3_length: 17; v_call: TRBV24-1; j_call: TRBJ2-7
cdr3_aa: CSASPAGTRITDTQYF; cdr3_length: 16; v_call: TRBV20-1; j_call: TRBJ2-3
cdr3_aa: CAISARVGTMNTEAFF; cdr3_length: 16; v_call: TRBV10-3; j_call: TRBJ1-1
cdr3_aa: CASSPLATSGAGGTQYF; cdr3_length: 17; v_call: TRBV18; j_call: TRBJ2-3
cdr3_aa: CASSMSGGNGQPQHF; cdr3_length: 15; v_call: TRBV12-3/TRBV12-4; j_call: TRBJ1-5
cdr3_aa: CASSEHGQSYEQYF; cdr3_length: 14; v_call: TRBV2; j_call: TRBJ2-7
cdr3_aa: CATSRRGQGETQYF; cdr3_length: 14; v_call: TRBV15; j_call: TRBJ2-5
cdr3_aa: CSVQGVGNQPQHF; cdr3_length: 13; v_call: TRBV29-1; j_call: TRBJ1-5
cdr3_aa: CASSPRTSGRNNEQFF; cdr3_length: 16; v_call: TRBV4-1; j_call: TRBJ2-1
cdr3_aa: CASSMGQPNEQFF; cdr3_length: 13; v_call: TRBV19; j_call: TRBJ2-1
cdr3_aa: CASSLAIGRHNEQFF; cdr3_length: 15; v_call: TRBV7-9; j_call: TRBJ2-1
cdr3_aa: CAVRSGEPNSPLHF; cdr3_length: 14; v_call: TRBV28; j_call: TRBJ1-6
cdr3_aa: CASRRGLSNTEAFF; cdr3_length: 14; v_call: TRBV9; j_call: TRBJ1-1
cdr3_aa: CASSVAGGVNNEQFF; cdr3_length: 15; v_call: TRBV9; j_call: TRBJ2-1
cdr3_aa: CASSIAPRDNSYSNQPQHF; cdr3_length: 19; v_call: TRBV19; j_call: TRBJ1-5
cdr3_aa: CASSHRDRQYNEQFF; cdr3_length: 15; v_call: TRBV5-1; j_call: TRBJ2-1
cdr3_aa: CASGRENVLTF; cdr3_length: 11; v_call: TRBV12-3/TRBV12-4; j_call: TRBJ2-6